This T cell receptor (beta chain) was identified during a study of blood T cell repertoires in COVID-19 (dated by TCRdb to the early 2020s). Regarding the complete study: Samples from collaborators originated in the United States, Italy and Spain and spanned both the acute and convalescent phases of COVID-19. Where available, HLA class I and class II types were obtained from metadata supplied by the sample provider rather than from assay-based typing. The prospective study material was composed of cDNA or gDNA derived from T cells, B-cell-depleted T cells, or PBMCs. The repertoires were released in a freely available public database meant as a resource for research on the immune response to SARS-CoV-2. The dataset comprised deeply sampled blood TCRbeta repertoires from subjects exposed to, actively infected with, or recovered from COVID-19. Nearly every sample came with metadata listing a de-identified subject ID, COVID-19 status, age in years and sex. The samples were drawn from the first 160 participants of the ongoing ImmuneRACE study and from 1,254 subjects provided by 6 global collaborators.

About this clone: This clone's antigen is unknown. Base quality data are lacking; no much larger clone is found one base away.

Germline trimming amounts to 10 bases on V and 6 bases on J, with 7 as the count of junction bases outside the gene matches. The germline V gene (reference sequence) yields MNHNY for CDR1 and SVGAGI for CDR2. The CDR3 covers 12 residues, taking in both the cysteine and the phenylalanine. The retained sequence is limited to the CDR3, 36 bases, with the frame set at the first base. Whole blood was collected in K2EDTA tubes by collaborating institutions according to the institutions' own protocols. For TCRbeta analysis, collaborator samples were shipped as frozen whole blood, as isolated PBMCs, or as DNA extracted from either sample type. General conclusions and limits of the study: The amount of clinical and demographic metadata varied by source and participant and was provided uncurated.

TCRbeta CDR3 regions were amplified from genomic DNA by means of the immunoSEQ Assay, a bias-controlled multiplex PCR. In the authors' own workflow: Within the assay, amplification of reference gene primers was used to estimate how many nucleated cells each sample contained. To quantify the absolute abundance of each unique TCRbeta CDR3 rearrangement, sequence reads were collapsed and filtered. For each sample, productive Simpson clonality was calculated as the square root of Simpson's diversity index over productive rearrangements. TCRdb took over this immuneACCESS table, retaining in-frame rearrangements with V and J assigned. Such tables are incomplete; in checked studies, under half of the missing clones stem from an unresolved V gene, and the remainder is unexplained. V, J and clone size reflect that table, while D and trimming were determined from the DNA. For this sample there are 70,000 or so clones; around 90% appear just once. Around 9.9% of the sample is held by the ten biggest clonotypes.

The sample consisted of peripheral blood. This chain joins TRBV6-6 to TRBJ2-7; the central 9 bases match TRBD1. The sequence came from a woman aged 18 to 35 with acute or convalescent COVID-19. The CDR3 protein is CATRTGEAEQYF. Read as DNA, the sequence is TGTGCCACTCGGACAGGGGAGGCCGAGCAGTACTTC.